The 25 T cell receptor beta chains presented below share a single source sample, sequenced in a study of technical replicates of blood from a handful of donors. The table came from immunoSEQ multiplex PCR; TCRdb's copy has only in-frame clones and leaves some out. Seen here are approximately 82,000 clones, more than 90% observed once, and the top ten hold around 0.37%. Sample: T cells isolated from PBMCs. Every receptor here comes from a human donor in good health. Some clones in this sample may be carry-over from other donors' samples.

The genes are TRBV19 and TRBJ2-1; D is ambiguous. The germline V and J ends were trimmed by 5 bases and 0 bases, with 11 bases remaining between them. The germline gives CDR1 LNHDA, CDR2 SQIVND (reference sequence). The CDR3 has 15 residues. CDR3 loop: CASSPLPSSYNEQFF. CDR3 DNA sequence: TGTGCCAGTAGTCCTCTCCCCAGCTCCTACAATGAGCAGTTCTTC.

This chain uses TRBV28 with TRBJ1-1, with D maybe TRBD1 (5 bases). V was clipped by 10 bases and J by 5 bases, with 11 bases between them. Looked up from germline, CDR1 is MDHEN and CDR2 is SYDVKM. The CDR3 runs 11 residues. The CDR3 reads CAIQRQTEAFF. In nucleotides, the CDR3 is TGTGCCATCCAGCGACAGACTGAAGCTTTCTTT.

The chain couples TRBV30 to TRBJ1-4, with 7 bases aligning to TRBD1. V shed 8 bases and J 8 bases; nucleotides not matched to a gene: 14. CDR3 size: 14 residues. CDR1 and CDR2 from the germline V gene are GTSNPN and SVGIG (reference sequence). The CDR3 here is CATASGTELEKLFF. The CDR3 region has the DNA TGTGCCACAGCCTCCGGGACAGAGTTAGAAAAACTGTTTTTT.

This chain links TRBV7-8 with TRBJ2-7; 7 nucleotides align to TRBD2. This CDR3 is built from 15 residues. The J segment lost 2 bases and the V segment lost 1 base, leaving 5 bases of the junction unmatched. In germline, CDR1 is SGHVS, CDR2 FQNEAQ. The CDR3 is CASSLVGTITYEQYF. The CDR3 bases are TGTGCCAGCAGCTTAGTAGGGACTATTACCTACGAGCAGTACTTC.

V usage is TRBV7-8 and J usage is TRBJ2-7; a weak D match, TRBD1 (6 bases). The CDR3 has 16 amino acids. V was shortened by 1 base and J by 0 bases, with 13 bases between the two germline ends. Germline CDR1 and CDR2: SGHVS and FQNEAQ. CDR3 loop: CASSLVVGGHSYEQYF. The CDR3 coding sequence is TGTGCCAGCAGCTTAGTGGTTGGGGGCCACTCCTACGAGCAGTACTTC.

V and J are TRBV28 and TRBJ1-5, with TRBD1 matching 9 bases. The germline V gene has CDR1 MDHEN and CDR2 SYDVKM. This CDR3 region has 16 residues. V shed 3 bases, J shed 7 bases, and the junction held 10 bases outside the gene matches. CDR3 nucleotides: TGTGCCAGCAGTTTTGGCGATGGGACAGGGTTACAGCCCCAGCATTTT. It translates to CASSFGDGTGLQPQHF.

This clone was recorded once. For the CDR3, the DNA is TGTGCCAGCATACTTGGACAGGGCAGCACAGATACGCAGTATTTT. Its protein product is CASILGQGSTDTQYF. The chain joins TRBV6-6 to TRBJ2-3; 8 bases line up with TRBD1. V shed 7 bases, J shed 0 bases, and the junction held 6 bases outside the gene matches. The CDR3 spans 15 residues. The germline gives CDR1 MNHNY, CDR2 SVGAGI (reference sequence).

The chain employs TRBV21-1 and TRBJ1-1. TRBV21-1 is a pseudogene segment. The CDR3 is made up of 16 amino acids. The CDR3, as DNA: TGTGCCAGCAGGGGCCCCTCTGGAGGGATGAACACTGAAGCTTTCTTT. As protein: CASRGPSGGMNTEAFF.

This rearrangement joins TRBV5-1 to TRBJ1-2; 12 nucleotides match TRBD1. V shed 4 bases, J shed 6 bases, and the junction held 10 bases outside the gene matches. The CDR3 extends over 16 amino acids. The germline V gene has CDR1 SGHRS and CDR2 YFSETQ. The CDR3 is CASSPGTGGVGDGYTF. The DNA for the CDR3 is TGCGCCAGCAGCCCAGGGACAGGGGGCGTGGGAGATGGCTACACCTTC.

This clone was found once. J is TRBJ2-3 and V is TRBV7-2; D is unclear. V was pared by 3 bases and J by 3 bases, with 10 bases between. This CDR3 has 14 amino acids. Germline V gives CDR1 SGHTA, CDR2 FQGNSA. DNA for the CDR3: TGTGCCAGCAGCTTCGGTGCGAGGACAGATACGCAGTATTTT. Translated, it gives CASSFGARTDTQYF.

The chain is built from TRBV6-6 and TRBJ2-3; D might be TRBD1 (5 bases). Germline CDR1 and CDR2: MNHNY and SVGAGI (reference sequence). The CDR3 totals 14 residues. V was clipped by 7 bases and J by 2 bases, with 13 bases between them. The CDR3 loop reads CASTRTHDTDTQYF. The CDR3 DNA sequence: TGTGCCAGCACTCGGACACACGACACAGATACGCAGTATTTT.

The CDR3 bases are TGTGCCAGCAGTGCTTCGACTAGCGGGATCCGAGAGACCCAGTACTTC. Translating gives CASSASTSGIRETQYF. The V call is TRBV28, the J call TRBJ2-5, with 11 bases aligning to TRBD2. CDR1 is MDHEN and CDR2 is SYDVKM in the germline V gene. This CDR3 region has 16 residues. V trimming: 5 bases; J trimming: 4 bases; junction bases outside the gene matches: 9.

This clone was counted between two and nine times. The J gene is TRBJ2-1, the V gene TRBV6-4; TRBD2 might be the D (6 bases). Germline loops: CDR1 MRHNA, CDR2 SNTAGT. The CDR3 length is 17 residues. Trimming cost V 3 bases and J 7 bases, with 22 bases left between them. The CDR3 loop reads CASSEVLGSLAGNEQFF. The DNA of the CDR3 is TGTGCCAGCAGTGAAGTTCTAGGGTCCCTCGCGGGGAATGAGCAGTTCTTC.

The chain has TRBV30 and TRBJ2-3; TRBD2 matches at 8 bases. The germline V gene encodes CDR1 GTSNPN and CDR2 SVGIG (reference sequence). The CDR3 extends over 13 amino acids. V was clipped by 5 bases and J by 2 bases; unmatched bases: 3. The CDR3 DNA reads TGTGCCTGGGAGCGGGGGAACACAGATACGCAGTATTTT. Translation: CAWERGNTDTQYF. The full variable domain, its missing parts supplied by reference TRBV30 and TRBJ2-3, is SQTIHQWPATLVQPVGSPLSLECTVEGTSNPNLYWYRQAAGRGLQLLFYSVGIGQISSEVPQNLSASRPQDRQFILSSKKLLLSDSGFYLCAWERGNTDTQYFGPGTRLTVL.

The CDR3 DNA follows: TGTGCCAGCAGCTTAGTGACAGGCTCCTACAATGAGCAGTTCTTC. It codes for CASSLVTGSYNEQFF. The V gene is TRBV11-2, the J gene TRBJ2-1; D might be TRBD1 (6 bases). Germline CDR1 and CDR2: SGHAT and FQNNGV. V was shortened by 1 base and J by 0 bases, with 7 bases between the two germline ends. This CDR3 is 15 amino acids long.

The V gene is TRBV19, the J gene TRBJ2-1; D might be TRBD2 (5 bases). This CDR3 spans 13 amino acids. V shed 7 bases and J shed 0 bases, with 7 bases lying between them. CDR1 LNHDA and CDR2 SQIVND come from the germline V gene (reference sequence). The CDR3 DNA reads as TGTGCCAGTAACAGCGGCTCCTACAATGAGCAGTTCTTC. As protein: CASNSGSYNEQFF.

The chain's CDR3 is CATSFGWTSGITNEQFF. The CDR3 DNA reads TGTGCCACCAGCTTTGGATGGACTAGCGGGATAACAAATGAGCAGTTCTTC. The V call is TRBV15, the J call TRBJ2-1, with 12 positions matching TRBD2. Germline V CDR1 and CDR2: LNHNV, YYDKDF (reference sequence). The ends lost 5 bases at V and 7 bases at J; junction bases unmatched: 12. CDR3 length: 17 amino acids.

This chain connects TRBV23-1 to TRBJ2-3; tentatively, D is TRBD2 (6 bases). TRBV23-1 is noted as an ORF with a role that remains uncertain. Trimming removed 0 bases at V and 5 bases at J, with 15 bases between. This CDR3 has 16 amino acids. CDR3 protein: CASSQSTEGPRDTQYF. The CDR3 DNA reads TGCGCCAGCAGTCAATCGACGGAGGGCCCGAGAGATACGCAGTATTTT.

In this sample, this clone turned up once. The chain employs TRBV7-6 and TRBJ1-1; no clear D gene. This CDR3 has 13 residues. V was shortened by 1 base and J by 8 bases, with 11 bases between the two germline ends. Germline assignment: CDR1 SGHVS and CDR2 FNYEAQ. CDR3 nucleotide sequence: TGTGCCAGCAGCTTAGATGTTACGGGAGAAGCTTTCTTT. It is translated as CASSLDVTGEAFF.

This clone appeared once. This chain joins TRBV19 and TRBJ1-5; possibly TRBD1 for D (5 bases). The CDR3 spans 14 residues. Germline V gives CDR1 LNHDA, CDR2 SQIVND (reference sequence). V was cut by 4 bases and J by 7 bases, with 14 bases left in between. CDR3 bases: TGTGCCAGTAGTAGCCCAGGGCTGAGCCAGCCCCAGCATTTT. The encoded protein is CASSSPGLSQPQHF. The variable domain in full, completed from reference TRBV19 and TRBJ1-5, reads DGGITQSPKYLFRKEGQNVTLSCEQNLNHDAMYWYRQDPGQGLRLIYYSQIVNDFQKGDIAEGYSVSREKKESFPLTVTSAQKNPTAFYLCASSSPGLSQPQHFGDGTRLSIL.

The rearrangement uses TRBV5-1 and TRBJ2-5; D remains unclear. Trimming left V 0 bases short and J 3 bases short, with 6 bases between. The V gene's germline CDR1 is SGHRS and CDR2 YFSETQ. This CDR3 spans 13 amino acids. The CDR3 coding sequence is TGCGCCAGCAGCTTGGGGCAGAAAGAGACCCAGTACTTC. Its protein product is CASSLGQKETQYF. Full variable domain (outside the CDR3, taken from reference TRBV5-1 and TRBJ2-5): KAGVTQTPRYLIKTRGQQVTLSCSPISGHRSVSWYQQTPGQGLQFLFEYFSETQRNKGNFPGRFSGRQFSNSRSEMNVSTLELGDSALYLCASSLGQKETQYFGPGTRLLVL.

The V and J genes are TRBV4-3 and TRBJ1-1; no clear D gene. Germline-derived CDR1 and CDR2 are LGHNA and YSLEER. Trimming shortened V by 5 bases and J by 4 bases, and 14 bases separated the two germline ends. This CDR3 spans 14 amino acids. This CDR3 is CASSWRSGATEAFF. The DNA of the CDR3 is TGCGCCAGCAGCTGGCGGAGTGGTGCCACTGAAGCTTTCTTT.

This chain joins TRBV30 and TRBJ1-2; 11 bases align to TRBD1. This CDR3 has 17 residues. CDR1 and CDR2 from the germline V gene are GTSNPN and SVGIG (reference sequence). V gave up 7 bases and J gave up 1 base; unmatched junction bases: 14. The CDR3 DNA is TGTGCCTTATTAAATCCGGGACAGGGGGACCTTAACTATGGCTACACCTTC. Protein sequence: CALLNPGQGDLNYGYTF.

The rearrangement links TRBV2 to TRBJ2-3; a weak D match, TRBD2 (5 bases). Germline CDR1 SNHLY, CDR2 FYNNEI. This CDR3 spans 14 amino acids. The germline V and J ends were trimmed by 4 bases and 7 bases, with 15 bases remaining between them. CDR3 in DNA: TGTGCCAGCAGTGGAGTCGAACTAGGAAATACGCAGTATTTT. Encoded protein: CASSGVELGNTQYF. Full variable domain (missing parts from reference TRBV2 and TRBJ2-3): EPEVTQTPSHQVTQMGQEVILRCVPISNHLYFYWYRQILGQKVEFLVSFYNNEISEKSEIFDDQFSVERPDGSNFTLKIRSTKLEDSAMYFCASSGVELGNTQYFGPGTRLTVL.

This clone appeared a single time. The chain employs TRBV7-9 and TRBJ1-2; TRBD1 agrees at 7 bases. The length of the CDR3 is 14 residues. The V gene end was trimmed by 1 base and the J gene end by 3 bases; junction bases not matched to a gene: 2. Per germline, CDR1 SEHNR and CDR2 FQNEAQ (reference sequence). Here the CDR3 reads CASSLGDSYYGYTF. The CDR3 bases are TGTGCCAGCAGCTTAGGGGACAGCTACTATGGCTACACCTTC.